This TCR beta chain was identified in a study of Ad26.COV2.S vaccination and SARS-CoV-2 variants. About the research overall: Doses of Ad26.COV2.S were injected into muscle once or twice, 56 days apart.

Whole-study results and caveats: Placebo and vaccine recipients had non-spike TCR breadth that was similar. Analyses of TCR breadth and depth may have underestimated total T cell responses.

Here immunoSEQ multiplex PCR was the method, and the copy in TCRdb shows in-frame clones only, minus some. Here the sample spans about 350,000 clones, about 88% being singletons. CDR3 length: 15 residues. Trimming removed 0 bases at V and 2 bases at J, with 10 bases between. The germline V gene has CDR1 SGDLS and CDR2 YYNGEE. The treatment: around 19 received Ad26.COV2.S at low or high dose, single or two shots; five or six received placebo; per-sample allocation not given. Sample collection was performed on day 63 after the first vaccine or placebo injection. The administered vaccine (an Ad26 vector) expressed Wuhan-strain SARS-CoV-2 spike. With respect to this clone: The antigen is undetermined.

The sample consisted of peripheral blood, taken in a trial of Ad26.COV2.S vaccine versus placebo. The chain recombines TRBV9 with TRBJ2-3; D gene unclear. The sequence derives from a person aged 18-65 years who received the Ad26.COV2.S COVID-19 vaccine or a placebo. The CDR3 sequence: CASSVAGGLTDTQYF. The CDR3 DNA reads TGTGCCAGCAGCGTAGCTGGCGGCCTCACAGATACGCAGTATTTT. The variable domain in full, with the rest retrieved from reference TRBV9 and TRBJ2-3, is DSGVTQTPKHLITATGQRVTLRCSPRSGDLSVYWYQQSLDQGLQFLIQYYNGEERAKGNILERFSAQQFPDLHSELNLSSLELGDSALYFCASSVAGGLTDTQYFGPGTRLTVL.